This TCR beta chain comes out of a study of T-cell memory formation after mild COVID-19. Via MiXCR, TCRdb re-called the 5' RACE reads, giving one row per CDR3 protein. The repertoire has fewer than 350,000 distinct CDR3 sequences, 8% to 9% of them found once; the top ten carry roughly 22%. The CDR3 loop spans 12 amino acids. CDR1 KGHSH and CDR2 LQKENI come from the germline V gene. V lost 11 bases and J 6 bases, leaving 15 bases between the germline ends. J is TRBJ2-3 and V is TRBV18; D uncertain. The TCR originated in a young man who had mild COVID-19 (a few samples of this study predate the infection). Cell type and time point are not known. What was sequenced was PBMCs or a T cell subset sorted from them (not recorded which). CDR3 amino acids: CAPFLTPDTQYF. The CDR3 region has the DNA TGTGCCCCCTTCTTGACACCCGATACGCAGTATTTT.